This is a list of T cell receptor beta chains from one sample in a study of blood T cell repertoires in COVID-19. Using immunoSEQ multiplex PCR, the repertoire was profiled, and TCRdb retains in-frame clones only, with some absent. The data hold 110,000 to 150,000 clones, with around 80% observed a single time. Sequenced sample: PBMCs or T cells enriched from blood (not recorded which). All receptors derive from a woman aged 50 to 60 who had recovered from COVID-19. Both conserved end residues are part of each CDR3. A D gene is named only where the DNA matches it firmly. The size of a clone is reported for some rows only, either as once, few or many, or as a class for expanded clones.

abundance | d_gene | j_gene | v_gene | CDR3aa
. | TRBD2 | TRBJ2-1 | TRBV11-2 | CASSLEYRGLAGGRDEQFF
few | TRBD2 | TRBJ2-7 | TRBV27 | CASSLGRVAKGLAGDEQYF
. | TRBD2 | TRBJ2-3 | TRBV9 | CASSVESGGARDTQYF
. | TRBD2 | TRBJ2-5 | TRBV11-2 | CASSLSPGLAGGQETQYF
. | . | TRBJ1-4 | TRBV5-1 | CASSLEGNREKLFF
. | . | TRBJ1-5 | TRBV7-9 | CASSLLRDTDQPQHF
. | TRBD1 | TRBJ1-1 | TRBV6-5 | CASSATGRNTEAFF
. | TRBD1 | TRBJ2-3 | TRBV7-7 | CASSLGTGGITDTQYF
once | TRBD2 | TRBJ2-1 | TRBV3-1/TRBV3-2 | CASSPRGSGGNEQFF
. | . | TRBJ2-5 | TRBV2 | CASSVSGLETQYF
. | TRBD2 | TRBJ2-3 | TRBV23-1 | CASSHSRTSGGWFTDTQYF
once | . | TRBJ1-1 | TRBV11-2 | CASSLVRELDEAFF
. | TRBD2 | TRBJ2-3 | TRBV5-8 | CASSLGDRGGTDTQYF
. | TRBD1 | TRBJ2-1 | TRBV6-5 | CASSFYRGNEQFF
once | . | TRBJ1-1 | TRBV28 | CASSPLGRVDTEAFF
. | . | TRBJ2-5 | TRBV18 | CASSSGFFQETQYF
once | . | TRBJ2-5 | TRBV5-1 | CASSGGAIAETQYF
. | . | TRBJ1-4 | TRBV5-1 | CASSLRGSANEKLFF
. | . | TRBJ2-5 | TRBV5-1 | CASSLTSDSSGWDF
. | . | TRBJ2-5 | TRBV5-1 | CASSLFNGGQETQYF
few | TRBD1 | TRBJ1-2 | TRBV4-1 | CASSLLSGQAFYGYTF
. | . | TRBJ1-6 | TRBV24-1 | CATSDFQVGHSPLHF
. | TRBD1 | TRBJ1-1 | TRBV12-5 | CASGWTGGRCMNTEAFF
. | . | TRBJ1-4 | TRBV6-2/TRBV6-3 | CASSYSTQPNEKLFF
. | TRBD1 | TRBJ2-1 | TRBV5-1 | CASSERDRGSNEQFF
. | TRBD1 | TRBJ2-5 | TRBV10-2 | CASSEALGQGEETQYF
few | . | TRBJ1-2 | TRBV9 | CASSPTRGEFYGYTF
many | TRBD1 | TRBJ1-4 | TRBV2 | CASIQKDRDEKLFF